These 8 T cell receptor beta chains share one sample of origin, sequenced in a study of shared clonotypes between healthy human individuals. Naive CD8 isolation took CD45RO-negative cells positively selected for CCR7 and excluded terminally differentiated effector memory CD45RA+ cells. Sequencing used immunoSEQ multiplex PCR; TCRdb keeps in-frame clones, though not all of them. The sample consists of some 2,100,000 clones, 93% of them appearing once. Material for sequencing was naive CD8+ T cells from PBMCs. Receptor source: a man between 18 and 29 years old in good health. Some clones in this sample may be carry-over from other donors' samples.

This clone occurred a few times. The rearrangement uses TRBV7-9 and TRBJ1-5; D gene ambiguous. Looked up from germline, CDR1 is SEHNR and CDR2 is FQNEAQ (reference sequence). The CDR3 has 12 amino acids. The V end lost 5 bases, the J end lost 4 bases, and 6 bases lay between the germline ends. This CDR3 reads CASSELNQPQHF. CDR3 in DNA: TGTGCCAGCAGCGAACTAAATCAGCCCCAGCATTTT. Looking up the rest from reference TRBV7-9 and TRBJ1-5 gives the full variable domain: DTGVSQNPRHKITKRGQNVTFRCDPISEHNRLYWYRQTLGQGPEFLTYFQNEAQLEKSRLLSDRFSAERPKGSFSTLEIQRTEQGDSAMYLCASSELNQPQHFGDGTRLSIL.

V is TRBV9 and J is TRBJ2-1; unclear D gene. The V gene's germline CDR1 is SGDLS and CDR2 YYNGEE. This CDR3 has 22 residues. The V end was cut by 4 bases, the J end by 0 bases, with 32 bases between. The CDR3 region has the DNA TGTGCCAGCAGCCCCCACCCCCCGTCGTGGACCCTATCCCCGAGCTCCTACAATGAGCAGTTCTTC. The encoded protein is CASSPHPPSWTLSPSSYNEQFF.

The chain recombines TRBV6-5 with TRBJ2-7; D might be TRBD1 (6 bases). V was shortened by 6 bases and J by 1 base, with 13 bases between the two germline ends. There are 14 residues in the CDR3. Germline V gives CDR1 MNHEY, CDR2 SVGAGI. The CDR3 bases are TGTGCCAGCAGCTTACTGGACAGTTCCTACGAGCAGTACTTC. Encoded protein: CASSLLDSSYEQYF.

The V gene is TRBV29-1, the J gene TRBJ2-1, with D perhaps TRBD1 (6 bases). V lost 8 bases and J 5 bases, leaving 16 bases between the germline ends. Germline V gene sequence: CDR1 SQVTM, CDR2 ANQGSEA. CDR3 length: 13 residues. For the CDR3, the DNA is TGCAGCCCCTTGGGGGCAGGGGACAATGAGCAGTTCTTC. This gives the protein CSPLGAGDNEQFF.

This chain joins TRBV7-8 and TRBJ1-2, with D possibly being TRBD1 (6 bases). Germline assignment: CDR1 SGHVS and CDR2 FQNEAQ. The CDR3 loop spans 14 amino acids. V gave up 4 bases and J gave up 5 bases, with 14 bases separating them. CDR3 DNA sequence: TGTGCCAGCAGCTCGTCCCCGGGGGCTTATGGCTACACCTTC. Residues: CASSSSPGAYGYTF.

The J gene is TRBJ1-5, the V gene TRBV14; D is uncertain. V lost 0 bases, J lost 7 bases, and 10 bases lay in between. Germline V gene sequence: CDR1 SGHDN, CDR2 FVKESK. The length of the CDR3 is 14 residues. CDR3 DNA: TGTGCCAGCAGCCAAGAGTACGAACACCAGCCCCAGCATTTT. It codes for CASSQEYEHQPQHF.

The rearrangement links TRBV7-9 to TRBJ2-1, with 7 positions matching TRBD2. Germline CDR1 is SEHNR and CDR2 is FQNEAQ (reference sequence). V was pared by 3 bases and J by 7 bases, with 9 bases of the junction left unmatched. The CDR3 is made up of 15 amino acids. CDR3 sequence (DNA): TGTGCCAGCAGCTTCCGGGACTACATCCGAAATGAGCAGTTCTTC. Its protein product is CASSFRDYIRNEQFF.

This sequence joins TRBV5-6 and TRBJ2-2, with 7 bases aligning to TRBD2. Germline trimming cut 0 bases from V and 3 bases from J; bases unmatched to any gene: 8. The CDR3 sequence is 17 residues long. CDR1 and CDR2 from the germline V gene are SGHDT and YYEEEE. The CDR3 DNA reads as TGTGCCAGCAGCTTGGCCTCGGCGGGAGAGGACACCGGGGAGCTGTTTTTT. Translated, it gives CASSLASAGEDTGELFF. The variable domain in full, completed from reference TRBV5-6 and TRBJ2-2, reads DAGVTQSPTHLIKTRGQQVTLRCSPKSGHDTVSWYQQALGQGPQFIFQYYEEEERQRGNFPDRFSGHQFPNYSSELNVNALLLGDSALYLCASSLASAGEDTGELFFGEGSRLTVL.